These 13 T cell receptor beta chains share one sample of origin, sequenced in a study of blood T cell repertoires in COVID-19. TCRdb's copy holds only in-frame clones and misses some; the assay was immunoSEQ multiplex PCR. The sample gives approximately 120,000 clones, about 88% of which show up once; roughly 1.2% is in the top ten. Sequencing was performed on peripheral blood. The receptors come from a woman of 80 years or more with acute or convalescent COVID-19.

This clone appeared once. The V and J genes are TRBV28 and TRBJ1-1, with 7 bases aligning to TRBD1. V lost 6 bases, J lost 10 bases, and 8 bases stayed unmatched. Germline assignment: CDR1 MDHEN and CDR2 SYDVKM. The CDR3 extends over 12 amino acids. The CDR3 DNA is TGTGCCAGCAGCCCCCGACAGGGATCAGCTTTCTTT. Protein: CASSPRQGSAFF.

This chain connects TRBV28 to TRBJ1-1; 8 nucleotides align to TRBD1. Germline lookup yields CDR1 MDHEN and CDR2 SYDVKM. CDR3 length equals 14 residues. The V segment lost 2 bases and the J segment 7 bases; nucleotides outside the gene matches: 6. The CDR3 sequence: CASSLGQGTLEAFF. The CDR3 DNA sequence: TGTGCCAGCAGTTTAGGACAGGGAACGCTTGAAGCTTTCTTT.

J is TRBJ1-2 and V is TRBV19; 7 nucleotides agree with TRBD1. CDR3 size: 15 residues. The germline V gene has CDR1 LNHDA and CDR2 SQIVND (reference sequence). V was pared by 3 bases and J by 0 bases, with 4 bases of the junction left unmatched. CDR3 nucleotides: TGTGCCAGTAGTATCAACAGGGGAGCTAACTATGGCTACACCTTC. Translation gives CASSINRGANYGYTF.

This chain uses TRBV7-3 with TRBJ2-3, with 8 bases that match TRBD1. This CDR3 has 16 amino acids. The germline gives CDR1 SGHTA, CDR2 FQGTGA. V was pared by 4 bases and J by 2 bases, with 8 bases of the junction left unmatched. CDR3 residues: CASSSGQGRDTDTQYF. CDR3 DNA: TGTGCCAGCAGCTCTGGACAGGGAAGGGACACAGATACGCAGTATTTT.

In this sample, this clone turned up a few times. The chain is built from TRBV6-2 or TRBV6-3 and TRBJ2-1; D is ambiguous. Trimming stripped 5 bases from V and 4 bases from J, with 9 bases between. The CDR3 sequence is 13 residues long. Per the germline V gene, CDR1 is MNHEY and CDR2 is SVGEGT. The CDR3 DNA reads TGTGCCAGCAGTAAACAAGTTTACAATGAGCAGTTCTTC. Its protein is CASSKQVYNEQFF.

The chain has TRBV7-2 and TRBJ1-1; D may be TRBD1 (5 bases). Looked up from germline, CDR1 is SGHTA and CDR2 is FQGNSA. Trimming left V 5 bases short and J 0 bases short, with 16 bases between. CDR3 length: 16 residues. The CDR3 bases are TGTGCCAGCAGCCCTCCCTCGGCAGGGCTGAACACTGAAGCTTTCTTT. Residues: CASSPPSAGLNTEAFF.

V usage is TRBV4-1 and J usage is TRBJ1-2, with D hard to call. This CDR3 is 16 amino acids long. V was shortened by 0 bases and J by 4 bases, with 15 bases between the two germline ends. Germline V lookup: CDR1 MGHRA, CDR2 YSYEKL. The CDR3 here is CASSQDGRAGGYGYTF. The CDR3 coding sequence is TGCGCCAGCAGCCAAGATGGGAGGGCTGGAGGCTATGGCTACACCTTC.

V is TRBV27 and J is TRBJ1-1, with 9 bases lining up with TRBD1. V shed 5 bases, J shed 4 bases, and the junction held 5 bases outside the gene matches. CDR3 length equals 14 residues. Germline V lookup: CDR1 MNHEY, CDR2 SMNVEV (reference sequence). The CDR3 sequence: CASSRDRAATEAFF. In DNA form, the CDR3 reads TGTGCCAGCAGTCGGGACAGGGCGGCCACTGAAGCTTTCTTT.

This clone was counted between two and nine times. The J gene is TRBJ1-3, the V gene TRBV18; D may be TRBD1 (6 bases). Trimming removed 2 bases at V and 2 bases at J, with 10 bases between. The CDR3 extends over 15 amino acids. Germline V gene data show CDR1 as KGHSH and CDR2 as LQKENI. CDR3 in amino acids: CASSPGGPPGNTIYF. The CDR3 nucleotides read TGTGCCAGCTCACCAGGGGGCCCCCCTGGAAACACCATATATTTT.

In its sample, this clone was seen once. This chain joins TRBV3-1 (or the pseudogene TRBV3-2) and TRBJ2-5; TRBD1 matches 7 bases. The CDR3 runs to 15 residues. V was pared by 3 bases and J by 5 bases, with 9 bases of the junction left unmatched. Germline V gene lookup returns CDR1 LGHDT and CDR2 YNNKEL (reference sequence). Here the CDR3 DNA reads TGTGCCAGCAGCCACCGGGACAGAAAGGGGGAGACCCAGTACTTC. Protein product: CASSHRDRKGETQYF.

This chain uses TRBV18 with TRBJ1-1; a possible D gene is TRBD1 (6 bases). Germline V lookup: CDR1 KGHSH, CDR2 LQKENI. The CDR3 runs to 13 residues. Trimming took 1 base from V and 5 from J, leaving 8 bases between them. The chain's CDR3 is CASSPQGGTEAFF. CDR3 nucleotide sequence: TGTGCCAGCTCACCACAGGGGGGGACTGAAGCTTTCTTT. Together with reference TRBV18 and TRBJ1-1, the CDR3 gives the full variable domain: NAGVMQNPRHLVRRRGQEARLRCSPMKGHSHVYWYRQLPEEGLKFMVYLQKENIIDESGMPKERFSAEFPKEGPSILRIQQVVRGDSAAYFCASSPQGGTEAFFGQGTRLTVV.

The gene calls are TRBV27 and TRBJ2-5; 11 bases match TRBD2. The V segment lost 5 bases and the J segment 0 bases; nucleotides outside the gene matches: 11. This CDR3 contains 18 residues. Germline assignment: CDR1 MNHEY and CDR2 SMNVEV (reference sequence). In DNA, the CDR3 is TGTGCCAGCAGTCCCCTTCGGACTAGCGGGCTGTACCAAGAGACCCAGTACTTC. This codes for CASSPLRTSGLYQETQYF.

This chain connects TRBV24-1 to TRBJ1-6, with 9 bases that match TRBD1. The CDR3 has 23 residues. J gave up 0 bases and V 0 bases, and 17 bases lay outside the gene matches. Germline V gene sequence: CDR1 KGHDR, CDR2 SFDVKD. This chain's CDR3 is CATSDLLIPTGTGISSYNSPLHF. The CDR3 DNA is TGTGCCACCAGTGATTTGCTGATTCCGACCGGGACAGGGATTAGCTCCTATAATTCACCCCTCCACTTT.